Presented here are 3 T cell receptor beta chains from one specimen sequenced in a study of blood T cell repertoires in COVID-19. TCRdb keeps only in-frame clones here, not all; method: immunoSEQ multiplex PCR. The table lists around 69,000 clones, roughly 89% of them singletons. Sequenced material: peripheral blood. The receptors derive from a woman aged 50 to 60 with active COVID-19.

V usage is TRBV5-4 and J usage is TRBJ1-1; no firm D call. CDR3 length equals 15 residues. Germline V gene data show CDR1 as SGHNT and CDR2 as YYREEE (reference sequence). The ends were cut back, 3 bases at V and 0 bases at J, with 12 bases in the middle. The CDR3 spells CASSSADTLNTEAFF. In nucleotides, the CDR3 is TGTGCCAGCAGCTCCGCCGACACCCTGAACACTGAAGCTTTCTTT.

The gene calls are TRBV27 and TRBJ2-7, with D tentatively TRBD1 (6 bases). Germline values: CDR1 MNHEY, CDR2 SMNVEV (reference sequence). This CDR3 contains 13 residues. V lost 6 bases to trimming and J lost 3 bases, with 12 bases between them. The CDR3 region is CASRSLDSYEQYF. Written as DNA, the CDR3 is TGTGCCAGCAGAAGCCTGGACAGCTACGAGCAGTACTTC.

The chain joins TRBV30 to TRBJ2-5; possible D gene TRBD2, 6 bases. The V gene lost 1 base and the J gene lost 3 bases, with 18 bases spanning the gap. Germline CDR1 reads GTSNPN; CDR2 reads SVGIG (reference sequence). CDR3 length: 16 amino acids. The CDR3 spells CAWSGMGGGWKETQYF. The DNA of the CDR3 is TGTGCCTGGAGTGGCATGGGGGGAGGTTGGAAAGAGACCCAGTACTTC.